This record concerns one T cell receptor (beta chain) sequence. Its specificity is unknown. These data are taken from a study of cytomegalovirus exposure and HLA in healthy donors. Study information: Both the approximately 130 validation repertoires and the approximately 700 first-cohort repertoires used the same platform, as reported by a later analysis.

Measured with immunoSEQ multiplex PCR; TCRdb has only the in-frame clones, and not every one. The table includes about 240,000 clones, 86% detected once. V was trimmed by 5 bases and J by 6 bases, leaving 9 bases between them. This CDR3 contains 11 residues. Germline CDR1 GTSNPN, CDR2 SVGIG (reference sequence). Overall study findings and caveats: TCR beta chains numbering some 160 were designated cytomegalovirus-associated. The dataset shows that most TCR sequences were rare, while some public TCRs occurred in many donors. In the 120 validation repertoires, a later analysis found that first-cohort TCR clusters tended to co-occur.

V gene TRBV30 combines with J gene TRBJ2-3; weak D call: TRBD2 (5 bases). Sequenced sample: PBMCs. This receptor was taken from a woman aged 25 to 39 in good health and CMV-seropositive. The CDR3 DNA is TGTGCCTGGCAAAGCGGTGATACGCAGTATTTT. It encodes CAWQSGDTQYF.